This entry lists 21 T cell receptor beta chains sequenced from one sample in a study of breast tumors, draining lymph nodes, adjacent tissues. TCRdb analysed the multiplex PCR reads with MiXCR anew, one entry per CDR3 protein. The sample contains around 130,000 distinct CDR3 sequences, roughly 33% of which appear only once. Breast cancer patients provided tissue from their axillary draining lymph nodes. The sequencing input was axillary lymph node tissue. Every receptor here comes from a female donor with breast cancer. Some clones in this sample may be carry-over from other donors' samples.

At least ten counts were recorded for this clonotype. The genes are TRBV7-3 and TRBJ1-2; no definite D call. V lost 0 bases and J lost 2, with 10 bases in between. CDR3 length: 15 residues. Germline V gives CDR1 SGHTA, CDR2 FQGTGA. CDR3 residues: CASSLTGSTNYGYTF. The CDR3 DNA sequence: TGTGCCAGCAGCTTAACAGGCAGTACCAACTATGGCTACACCTTC. Using reference TRBV7-3 and TRBJ1-2 for the parts outside the CDR3, the full variable domain is GAGVSQTPSNKVTEKGKYVELRCDPISGHTALYWYRQSLGQGPEFLIYFQGTGAADDSGLPNDRFFAVRPEGSVSTLKIQRTERGDSAVYLCASSLTGSTNYGYTFGSGTRLTVV.

The rearrangement uses TRBV29-1 and TRBJ1-1, with D hard to call. Trimming removed 4 bases from V and 0 bases from J, with 9 bases in between. The CDR3 is 13 amino acids. CDR1 and CDR2 (germline): SQVTM, ANQGSEA. The CDR3 DNA reads TGCAGCGTTGCTGAGGGCATGAACACTGAAGCTTTCTTT. It specifies CSVAEGMNTEAFF.

V usage is TRBV20-1 and J usage is TRBJ2-2, with TRBD1 matching over 7 bases. Germline V gene lookup returns CDR1 DFQATT and CDR2 SNEGSKA (reference sequence). With 1 base clipped from V and 8 bases from J, the junction kept 10 bases outside the gene matches. This CDR3 spans 15 amino acids. The CDR3 DNA reads as TGCAGTGCTAGAGCAGGGGACAGAGTGACAGGGGAGCTGTTTTTT. Amino acid sequence: CSARAGDRVTGELFF.

This clonotype occurred a few times. The genes are TRBV12-3 or TRBV12-4 and TRBJ2-3; 7 nucleotides align to TRBD1. This CDR3 contains 19 residues. The J segment lost 2 bases and the V segment lost 8 bases, leaving 22 bases of the junction unmatched. The CDR3 reads CASSPQGRQGGGHTDTQYF. CDR3 sequence (DNA): TGTGCCAGCTCACCACAGGGGAGACAGGGTGGCGGGCACACAGATACGCAGTATTTT.

This chain uses TRBV19 with TRBJ2-5; D not resolved. V was pared by 5 bases and J by 5 bases, with 15 bases between. The CDR3 loop spans 14 amino acids. In germline, CDR1 is LNHDA, CDR2 SQIVND (reference sequence). The CDR3 coding sequence is TGTGCCAGTAGTGACAATCCTTTAGGGGAGACCCAGTACTTC. This translates into CASSDNPLGETQYF.

V is TRBV7-9 and J is TRBJ2-3; 7 positions agree with TRBD1. The J segment lost 0 bases and the V segment lost 5 bases, leaving 8 bases of the junction unmatched. The CDR3 extends over 16 amino acids. Germline V lookup: CDR1 SEHNR, CDR2 FQNEAQ (reference sequence). The CDR3 region has the DNA TGTGCCAGCAGCCCCTTAGGGGGCCTTAGCACAGATACGCAGTATTTT. Translated: CASSPLGGLSTDTQYF.

The chain has TRBV20-1 and TRBJ2-7, with 11 bases aligning to TRBD1. Germline-derived CDR1 and CDR2 are DFQATT and SNEGSKA (reference sequence). The CDR3 has 14 residues. With V trimmed by 4 bases and J by 3 bases, 5 bases remained unmatched. The CDR3 reads CSATWTGGIYEQYF. The CDR3 DNA reads as TGCAGTGCTACATGGACAGGGGGCATCTACGAGCAGTACTTC.

This clonotype was counted many times. J is TRBJ2-1 and V is TRBV5-1; D is perhaps TRBD1 (7 bases). V lost 4 bases and J lost 1, with 9 bases in between. CDR3 length equals 14 residues. Germline V gives CDR1 SGHRS, CDR2 YFSETQ. The CDR3 sequence: CASSAGQSYNEQFF. DNA for the CDR3: TGCGCCAGCAGCGCGGGACAGTCCTACAATGAGCAGTTCTTC.

This clonotype was counted many times. This rearrangement joins TRBV7-2 to TRBJ1-4; 7 bases line up with TRBD1. Germline V CDR1 and CDR2: SGHTA, FQGNSA. The CDR3 loop spans 16 amino acids. After removal of 0 bases from V and 3 bases from J, the junction contained 4 bases not matched to a gene. In DNA form, the CDR3 reads TGTGCCAGCAGCTTAGCGCAGGGGGGAGCTAATGAAAAACTGTTTTTT. Protein sequence: CASSLAQGGANEKLFF.

A word on this clonotype: At one end, the junction sequence differs from germline, possibly due to a read error. The chain couples TRBV15 to TRBJ1-3, with TRBD1 matching over 9 bases. The CDR3 length is 16 residues. Germline V CDR1 and CDR2: LNHNV, YYDKDF (reference sequence). CDR3: CATSRALTGQGNTIYF. In nucleotides, the CDR3 is TGTGCCACCAGCAGAGCCCTTACGGGACAGGGAAACACCATATATTTC.

Ten or more counts support this clonotype. The chain couples TRBV2 to TRBJ2-5, with 8 bases aligning to TRBD2. Germline V gene sequence: CDR1 SNHLY, CDR2 FYNNEI. The CDR3 has 14 residues. V shed 5 bases and J 5 bases; nucleotides not matched to a gene: 7. CDR3 coding DNA: TGTGCCAGCAGTTCCGGGGGGGCCCAGGAGACCCAGTACTTC. This encodes CASSSGGAQETQYF.

J is TRBJ2-1 and V is TRBV5-6, with TRBD1 matching over 12 bases. The J segment lost 7 bases and the V segment lost 0 bases, leaving 5 bases of the junction unmatched. Germline CDR1 SGHDT, CDR2 YYEEEE. This CDR3 comprises 16 residues. The CDR3 DNA reads TGTGCCAGCAGCTTGGGGGGACAGGGGGCGATGAATGAGCAGTTCTTC. It specifies CASSLGGQGAMNEQFF.

Ten or more counts support this clonotype. The chain couples TRBV5-8 to TRBJ1-2; 11 nucleotides agree with TRBD1. Trimming removed 4 bases from V and 4 bases from J; junction bases left unmatched: 9. Per the germline V gene, CDR1 is SGHTS and CDR2 is YDEGEE. CDR3 length: 16 residues. Here the CDR3 reads CASSPGQGAVGYGYTF. CDR3 in DNA: TGTGCCAGCAGCCCAGGACAGGGGGCTGTCGGCTATGGCTACACCTTC.

This clonotype was seen at least ten times. One base away lies a much larger clone, so this may be a sequencing read error. The CDR3 sequence is CASSGTWGAQETQHF. The CDR3 DNA follows: TGTGCTAGCAGCGGCACGTGGGGTGCCCAAGAGACCCAGCACTTC. The gene calls are TRBV7-7 and TRBJ2-5, with D tentatively TRBD2 (5 bases). This CDR3 region has 15 residues. Germline-derived CDR1 and CDR2 are SSHAT and FNYEAQ (reference sequence).

This clonotype was observed a few times. A single base separates this from a much larger clone, so it may be a read error. The J gene is TRBJ2-2, the V gene TRBV11-2, with 8 bases that match TRBD1. CDR1 SGHAT and CDR2 FQNNGV come from the germline V gene. This CDR3 has 15 residues. With 7 bases clipped from V and 5 bases from J, the junction kept 9 bases outside the gene matches. The CDR3 DNA sequence: TGTGCCAGCACCCCCGGGACAGGCGCGACCGGGGAGCTGTTTTTT. Its protein product is CASTPGTGATGELFF.

The sample holds many counts of this clonotype. V gene TRBV2 combines with J gene TRBJ2-2; D not certain. CDR3 size: 14 residues. V was clipped by 6 bases and J by 0 bases, with 8 bases between them. The germline V gene encodes CDR1 SNHLY and CDR2 FYNNEI. CDR3 in amino acids: CASRGSSNTGELFF. The CDR3 DNA reads as TGTGCCAGCAGGGGATCTTCGAACACCGGGGAGCTGTTTTTT. The entire variable domain, with the rest obtained from reference TRBV2 and TRBJ2-2, is as follows: EPEVTQTPSHQVTQMGQEVILRCVPISNHLYFYWYRQILGQKVEFLVSFYNNEISEKSEIFDDQFSVERPDGSNFTLKIRSTKLEDSAMYFCASRGSSNTGELFFGEGSRLTVL.

On this clonotype itself: One end of the junction varies from germline; a read error may be responsible. The chain combines TRBV6-5 with TRBJ1-2; 8 nucleotides agree with TRBD1. Looked up from germline, CDR1 is MNHEY and CDR2 is SVGAGI. The CDR3 covers 15 residues. The CDR3 region has the DNA TGCGCCAACTTCTCCGAGCCCAGGGGGCTTCATGGCTACACCTTC. Its translation is CANFSEPRGLHGYTF.

A few counts support this clonotype. V gene TRBV6-1 combines with J gene TRBJ2-7; D is possibly TRBD1 (5 bases). Trimming removed 7 bases at V and 1 base at J, with 11 bases between. This CDR3 comprises 13 residues. Germline CDR1 reads MNHNS; CDR2 reads SASEGT. For the CDR3, the DNA is TGTGCCAGCAAACCGACAGTGTCCTACGAGCAGTACTTC. Protein: CASKPTVSYEQYF.

In this sample, this clonotype turned up many times. This sequence joins TRBV5-5 and TRBJ2-2; D perhaps matches TRBD1 (6 bases). The CDR3 runs to 14 residues. V was pared by 4 bases and J by 5 bases, with 12 bases between. Germline values: CDR1 SGHKS, CDR2 YYEKEE (reference sequence). The CDR3 sequence is CASSAFQGTGELFF. The CDR3 bases are TGTGCCAGCAGCGCATTTCAGGGGACCGGGGAGCTGTTTTTT. Combining the CDR3 with reference TRBV5-5 and TRBJ2-2 gives the whole variable domain DAGVTQSPTHLIKTRGQQVTLRCSPISGHKSVSWYQQVLGQGPQFIFQYYEKEERGRGNFPDRFSARQFPNYSSELNVNALLLGDSALYLCASSAFQGTGELFFGEGSRLTVL.

This chain links TRBV7-2 with TRBJ1-1, with D maybe TRBD1 (5 bases). V dropped 5 bases and J dropped 3 bases, with 19 bases sitting between them. This CDR3 comprises 16 residues. Germline V gives CDR1 SGHTA, CDR2 FQGNSA. DNA for the CDR3: TGTGCCAGCAGCCCCCTAGTCCAGGGCAGGCACACTGAAGCTTTCTTT. Its translation is CASSPLVQGRHTEAFF.

This clonotype has ten or more counts. This chain uses TRBV5-6 with TRBJ2-7; 7 bases are a match to TRBD1. The germline V gene has CDR1 SGHDT and CDR2 YYEEEE. The CDR3 length is 14 residues. The trim removed 3 bases at V and 0 bases at J, leaving 3 bases unmatched. Here the CDR3 DNA reads TGTGCCAGCAGCTCCAGGGGGAACTCCTACGAGCAGTACTTC. As protein: CASSSRGNSYEQYF.